A selection of T cell receptor beta chains follows, all from one sample in a study of vaccination effects on CD4 cells after COVID-19. These receptors' antigens are unknown. Generated by immunoSEQ multiplex PCR, the TCRdb table keeps only in-frame clones and is missing some. This sample has under 55,000 clones, with more than 60% found just once. The input for sequencing was CD4+ T cells from PBMCs cultured with a peptide pool, taken before COVID-19 vaccination. Receptor source: a human donor who had a prior SARS-CoV-2 infection. The CDR3 runs from the conserved cysteine through the conserved F or W. Fields, in order: J gene, V gene, CDR3 protein.

J gene: TRBJ2-2
V gene: TRBV5-1
CDR3 protein: CASSLPAGANTGELFF

J gene: TRBJ2-2
V gene: TRBV7-3
CDR3 protein: CASSLRDRVSTGELFF

J gene: TRBJ1-4
V gene: TRBV15
CDR3 protein: CATSIRTGGNEKLFF

J gene: TRBJ1-5
V gene: TRBV30
CDR3 protein: CAWSGGGSNNQPQHF

J gene: TRBJ2-7
V gene: TRBV5-6
CDR3 protein: CASSLFGAGSPYEQYF

J gene: TRBJ2-3
V gene: TRBV11-3
CDR3 protein: CASSLGGRETDTQYF

J gene: TRBJ2-2
V gene: TRBV12-3/TRBV12-4
CDR3 protein: CASTTPGPGELFF

J gene: TRBJ1-2
V gene: TRBV18
CDR3 protein: CASTFQANYGYTF

J gene: TRBJ2-5
V gene: TRBV19
CDR3 protein: CASSTKFLEETQYF

J gene: TRBJ2-2
V gene: TRBV6-2/TRBV6-3
CDR3 protein: CASSIAGEAGELFF

J gene: TRBJ1-1
V gene: TRBV4-3
CDR3 protein: CASSRTFGAETRAFF

J gene: TRBJ2-2
V gene: TRBV18
CDR3 protein: CASSPVGTGNTGELFF

J gene: TRBJ2-7
V gene: TRBV11-3
CDR3 protein: CASSLGQGPTYEQYF

J gene: TRBJ1-3
V gene: TRBV3-1/TRBV3-2
CDR3 protein: CASSQDLGNTIYF

J gene: TRBJ2-5
V gene: TRBV9
CDR3 protein: CASSVDQGSGETQYF

J gene: TRBJ2-7
V gene: TRBV3-1/TRBV3-2
CDR3 protein: CASSQLAPGDEQYF

J gene: TRBJ1-5
V gene: TRBV19
CDR3 protein: CATSRDRESLGNQPQHF

J gene: TRBJ1-1
V gene: TRBV6-5
CDR3 protein: CASSRTGLTPEAFF

J gene: TRBJ2-1
V gene: TRBV4-3
CDR3 protein: CASSQVQTSGGNEQFF

J gene: TRBJ1-6
V gene: TRBV7-2
CDR3 protein: CASSPPYRDPRDNSPLHF

J gene: TRBJ2-1
V gene: TRBV7-2
CDR3 protein: CASSSRSYNEQFF

J gene: TRBJ1-5
V gene: TRBV5-1
CDR3 protein: CASSLEGPGRSNQPQHF

J gene: TRBJ2-1
V gene: TRBV6-5
CDR3 protein: CASSSSGIYNEQFF

J gene: TRBJ2-1
V gene: TRBV2
CDR3 protein: CASGGQGAQNEQFF

J gene: TRBJ2-5
V gene: TRBV7-2
CDR3 protein: CASSVAGATGETQYF

J gene: TRBJ2-5
V gene: TRBV7-2
CDR3 protein: CASSLAGANQETQYF

J gene: TRBJ2-7
V gene: TRBV15
CDR3 protein: CATSVTGTGHYEQYF

J gene: TRBJ2-6
V gene: TRBV5-1
CDR3 protein: CASSLQHRASGANVLTF

J gene: TRBJ1-1
V gene: TRBV6-1
CDR3 protein: CASSEARRQMNTEAFF

J gene: TRBJ2-1
V gene: TRBV7-6
CDR3 protein: CASSFSPPAGGPGEQFF

J gene: TRBJ2-7
V gene: TRBV4-2
CDR3 protein: CASSQDAGLSYEQYF

J gene: TRBJ1-2
V gene: TRBV19
CDR3 protein: CASRSYRAPYTF

J gene: TRBJ1-1
V gene: TRBV28
CDR3 protein: CASIWGSSTEAFF

J gene: TRBJ1-1
V gene: TRBV4-3
CDR3 protein: CASSQDYRGWNTEAFF

J gene: TRBJ1-1
V gene: TRBV3-1/TRBV3-2
CDR3 protein: CASSQVIRDQAFF

J gene: TRBJ1-1
V gene: TRBV18
CDR3 protein: CASSPDIGQAFF

J gene: TRBJ2-3
V gene: TRBV30
CDR3 protein: CAWSVLHTQYF

J gene: TRBJ2-7
V gene: TRBV4-2
CDR3 protein: CASSQGAGGPHEQYF

J gene: TRBJ2-1
V gene: TRBV4-3
CDR3 protein: CASSQVNTGRYNEQFF

J gene: TRBJ2-2
V gene: TRBV9
CDR3 protein: CASGWRGGELFF

J gene: TRBJ1-1
V gene: TRBV7-2
CDR3 protein: CASSFTNRAPEAFF

J gene: TRBJ2-1
V gene: TRBV5-8
CDR3 protein: CASSRDPAEQFF

J gene: TRBJ2-3
V gene: TRBV6-2/TRBV6-3
CDR3 protein: CASSYGFSRTDTQYF

J gene: TRBJ1-1
V gene: TRBV11-1
CDR3 protein: CASSLGHYEAFF

J gene: TRBJ2-1
V gene: TRBV7-8
CDR3 protein: CASSLFGRTSYNEQFF

J gene: TRBJ2-5
V gene: TRBV5-6
CDR3 protein: CASSLGASGQETQYF

J gene: TRBJ2-7
V gene: TRBV5-1
CDR3 protein: CASSLNRPYEQYF

J gene: TRBJ2-1
V gene: TRBV7-2
CDR3 protein: CASSLAAFSYNEQFF

J gene: TRBJ2-7
V gene: TRBV11-2
CDR3 protein: CASSLEFQARGGEQYF

J gene: TRBJ2-7
V gene: TRBV6-2/TRBV6-3
CDR3 protein: CASSYALAGGRREQYF